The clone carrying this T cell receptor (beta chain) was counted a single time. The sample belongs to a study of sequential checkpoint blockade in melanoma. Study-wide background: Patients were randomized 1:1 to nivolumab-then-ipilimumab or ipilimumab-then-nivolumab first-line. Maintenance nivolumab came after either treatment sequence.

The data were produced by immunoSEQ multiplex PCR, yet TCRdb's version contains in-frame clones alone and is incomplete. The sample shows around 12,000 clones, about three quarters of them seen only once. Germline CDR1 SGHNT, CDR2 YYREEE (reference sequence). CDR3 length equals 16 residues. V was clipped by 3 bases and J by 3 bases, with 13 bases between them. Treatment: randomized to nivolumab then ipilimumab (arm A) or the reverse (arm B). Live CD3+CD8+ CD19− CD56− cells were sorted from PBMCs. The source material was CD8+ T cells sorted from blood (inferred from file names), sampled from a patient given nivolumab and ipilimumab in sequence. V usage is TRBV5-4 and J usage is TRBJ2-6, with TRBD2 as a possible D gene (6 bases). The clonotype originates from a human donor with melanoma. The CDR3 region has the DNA TGTGCCAGCAGCTCAGGCGGGGAGAATGGGGCCAACGTCCTGACTTTC. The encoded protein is CASSSGGENGANVLTF.